A single sample is the source of the 28 T cell receptor beta chains below, sequenced in a study of regulatory T cells in long-lasting Graves disease. Construction of the TCR beta libraries employed iRepertoire HTBI primers in conjunction with Arm-PCR of CDR3 regions. Each CDR3 protein gets one entry after TCRdb re-called the multiplex PCR reads with MiXCR. In the table there are about 310,000 distinct CDR3 sequences, under 25% of which are singletons. As for time point: persistent/refractory GD, antithyroid drugs over 5 years with positive TRAb. The TCR library was prepared using RNA isolated from PBMCs. Sequencing used peripheral blood mononuclear cells (PBMCs), obtained when the disease was refractory, from a patient treated with antithyroid drugs. The receptors shown here come from a female donor with Graves disease.

This clonotype was seen only a few times. J is TRBJ2-5 and V is TRBV7-2; 9 bases line up with TRBD2. The CDR3 runs 15 residues. CDR1 SGHTA and CDR2 FQGNSA come from the germline V gene. Trimming at V came to 0 bases and at J to 4 bases, leaving 3 bases not matched to a gene. In nucleotides, the CDR3 is TGTGCCAGCAGCTTAGCGCCACTAGCGGGAGAGACCCAGTACTTC. Translation gives CASSLAPLAGETQYF. Complete variable domain (other parts from reference TRBV7-2 and TRBJ2-5): GAGVSQSPSNKVTEKGKDVELRCDPISGHTALYWYRQSLGQGLEFLIYFQGNSAPDKSGLPSDRFSAERTGGSVSTLTIQRTQQEDSAVYLCASSLAPLAGETQYFGPGTRLLVL.

This clonotype was seen just once. The chain has TRBV19 and TRBJ2-5, with D perhaps being TRBD1 or TRBD2 (5 bases each). V gave up 6 bases and J gave up 3 bases, with 14 bases separating them. Germline V gives CDR1 LNHDA, CDR2 SQIVND (reference sequence). The CDR3 consists of 14 residues. DNA for the CDR3: TGTGCCAGTAGCCTTTCACGGGGCGAAGAGACCCAGTACTTC. This encodes CASSLSRGEETQYF. Using reference TRBV19 and TRBJ2-5 for the parts outside the CDR3, the full variable domain is DGGITQSPKYLFRKEGQNVTLSCEQNLNHDAMYWYRQDPGQGLRLIYYSQIVNDFQKGDIAEGYSVSREKKESFPLTVTSAQKNPTAFYLCASSLSRGEETQYFGPGTRLLVL.

This clonotype was recorded many times. The chain couples TRBV28 to TRBJ2-7; 7 bases are a match to TRBD1. J gave up 5 bases and V 3 bases, and 10 bases lay outside the gene matches. Germline V gene sequence: CDR1 MDHEN, CDR2 SYDVKM. The CDR3 runs 15 residues. In nucleotides, the CDR3 is TGTGCCAGCAGTTTTCCAGACAGGGCCAAGAACGAGCAGTACTTC. As protein: CASSFPDRAKNEQYF.

This clonotype was detected ten times or more. The chain links TRBV6-9 to TRBJ1-4, with D unclear. The CDR3 runs to 14 residues. In germline, CDR1 is MNHGY, CDR2 SVAAGI. V was pared by 3 bases and J by 8 bases, with 13 bases between. CDR3 coding DNA: TGTGCCAGCAGTTACCTACCGAGAGGGGAAAAACTGTTTTTT. Residues: CASSYLPRGEKLFF.

The chain couples TRBV19 to TRBJ2-3; D is unclear. V was shortened by 4 bases and J by 2 bases, with 4 bases between the two germline ends. In germline, CDR1 is LNHDA, CDR2 SQIVND (reference sequence). The CDR3 sequence is 12 residues long. In nucleotides, the CDR3 is TGTGCCAGTAGTAAGTTCACAGATACGCAGTATTTT. Its protein product is CASSKFTDTQYF. Full variable domain (outside the CDR3, taken from reference TRBV19 and TRBJ2-3): DGGITQSPKYLFRKEGQNVTLSCEQNLNHDAMYWYRQDPGQGLRLIYYSQIVNDFQKGDIAEGYSVSREKKESFPLTVTSAQKNPTAFYLCASSKFTDTQYFGPGTRLTVL.

This clonotype was detected many times. The rearrangement joins TRBV10-3 to TRBJ1-4; TRBD1 is a possible D gene (5 bases). The V end lost 0 bases, the J end lost 5 bases, and 10 bases lay between the germline ends. The CDR3 has 15 amino acids. In germline, CDR1 is ENHRY, CDR2 SYGVKD. CDR3 region: CAISESAGSNEKLFF. CDR3 DNA sequence: TGTGCCATCAGTGAGTCGGCAGGGTCGAATGAAAAACTGTTTTTT.

This clonotype was detected ten times or more. The gene calls are TRBV4-2 and TRBJ2-5, with a possible D match to TRBD1 (6 bases). This CDR3 has 15 residues. Germline CDR1 reads LGHNA; CDR2 reads YNFKEQ. V lost 4 bases and J 4 bases, leaving 16 bases between the germline ends. This chain's CDR3 is CASSRNTGYGETQYF. In DNA form, the CDR3 reads TGTGCCAGCAGCCGCAATACAGGGTACGGAGAGACCCAGTACTTC.

For this clonotype: A junction end diverges from the germline sequence, so it may reflect a read error. The rearrangement links TRBV10-3 to TRBJ2-2; a weak D match, TRBD1 (7 bases). This CDR3 spans 16 amino acids. Germline V gives CDR1 ENHRY, CDR2 SYGVKD. The CDR3 nucleotides are TGTTCCATCAGTGAGTCAGGGGGAGGCGACACCGGGGAGCTGTTTTTT. This encodes CSISESGGGDTGELFF.

The V and J genes are TRBV4-1 and TRBJ1-4; D not certain. Germline CDR1 and CDR2: MGHRA and YSYEKL. The CDR3 is 12 residues long. The germline V and J ends were trimmed by 0 bases and 8 bases, with 4 bases remaining between them. The DNA of the CDR3 is TGCGCCAGCAGCCAAGACCGCGAAAAACTGTTTTTT. It encodes CASSQDREKLFF.

The chain employs TRBV20-1 and TRBJ2-7; TRBD1 is a possible D gene (5 bases). Per germline, CDR1 DFQATT and CDR2 SNEGSKA (reference sequence). This CDR3 comprises 12 residues. V dropped 5 bases and J dropped 5 bases, with 13 bases sitting between them. The CDR3 is CSAQTVSNEQYF. CDR3 DNA sequence: TGCAGTGCTCAGACAGTGTCGAACGAGCAGTACTTC.

This clonotype has just a few counts. The V gene is TRBV20-1, the J gene TRBJ2-4; D gene unclear. Looked up from germline, CDR1 is DFQATT and CDR2 is SNEGSKA (reference sequence). V was clipped by 3 bases and J by 0 bases, with 6 bases between them. The CDR3 sequence is 13 residues long. The CDR3 nucleotides read TGCAGTGCTAGGGGGATAGCCAAAAACATTCAGTACTTC. Translating it yields CSARGIAKNIQYF.

This clonotype was recorded many times. V usage is TRBV6-1 and J usage is TRBJ2-7; D is uncertain. The V end was cut by 7 bases, the J end by 2 bases, with 18 bases between. Germline CDR1 and CDR2: MNHNS and SASEGT. The CDR3 has 15 residues. The CDR3: CASNTPYGSAYEQYF. The CDR3 DNA reads as TGTGCCAGCAATACCCCCTACGGGTCCGCCTACGAGCAGTACTTC.

There are a few counts of this clonotype. The chain has TRBV20-1 and TRBJ1-4; possible D gene TRBD1, 5 bases. This CDR3 comprises 14 residues. Germline V gene sequence: CDR1 DFQATT, CDR2 SNEGSKA (reference sequence). The V and J ends lost 3 bases and 8 bases respectively, with 16 bases between them. The CDR3 protein is CSARSPGGEEKLFF. Written as DNA, the CDR3 is TGCAGTGCTAGGTCCCCCGGGGGAGAAGAAAAACTGTTTTTT.

Many counts were recorded for this clonotype. The chain links TRBV28 to TRBJ1-2; D is undetermined. This CDR3 contains 13 residues. Germline V gene lookup returns CDR1 MDHEN and CDR2 SYDVKM. Trimming pared 2 bases from V and 4 bases from J, leaving 8 bases between. The CDR3 DNA follows: TGTGCCAGCAGTTTAGAGACGGTCTATGGCTACACCTTC. This gives the protein CASSLETVYGYTF.

This clonotype was counted only a few times. This may be a read error: a much more frequent sequence differs by one nucleotide. The rearrangement uses TRBV7-2 and TRBJ2-5; D gene ambiguous. Germline loops: CDR1 SGHTA, CDR2 FQGNSA. The CDR3 contains 12 residues. CDR3 in amino acids: CASSLAKEIQYF. The DNA of the CDR3 is TGTGCCAGCAGCTTAGCGAAAGAGATCCAGTACTTC.

This clonotype was picked up many times. The chain is built from TRBV11-2 and TRBJ2-7, with 11 bases identical to TRBD2. Germline V gene data show CDR1 as SGHAT and CDR2 as FQNNGV. There are 15 residues in the CDR3. The junction had 5 bases not matched to a gene; V was cut back by 4 bases and J by 3 bases. CDR3 protein: CASSSLAGEVYEQYF. The CDR3 DNA reads TGTGCCAGCAGCTCACTAGCGGGAGAGGTCTACGAGCAGTACTTC.

This rearrangement joins TRBV6-1 to TRBJ2-7, with D perhaps assigned TRBD1 or TRBD2 (6 bases each). The CDR3 spans 13 residues. The V gene lost 10 bases and the J gene lost 3 bases, with 16 bases spanning the gap. In germline, CDR1 is MNHNS, CDR2 SASEGT. CDR3 region: CATSGATGYEQYF. The CDR3 DNA is TGTGCCACCTCGGGGGCAACCGGCTACGAGCAGTACTTC.

CDR3 residues: CASSYAGAGGPDTQYF. Written as DNA, the CDR3 is TGTGCCAGCAGTTACGCGGGAGCGGGAGGCCCAGATACGCAGTATTTT. The chain employs TRBV6-2 or TRBV6-3 and TRBJ2-3, with 9 bases fitting TRBD2. The CDR3 consists of 16 residues. Germline V gene data show CDR1 as MNHEY and CDR2 as SVGEGT. The trim removed 2 bases at V and 4 bases at J, leaving 7 bases unmatched.

V and J are TRBV5-4 and TRBJ2-5; the D is unclear. This CDR3 comprises 13 residues. The germline CDR1 and CDR2 sequences are SGHNT and YYREEE (reference sequence). Between the trimmed V and J ends, which lost 0 bases and 5 bases, there was a span of 8 bases. CDR3 DNA: TGTGCCAGCAGCTTGGGCAAGTTGGAGACCCAGTACTTC. This codes for CASSLGKLETQYF.

This clonotype was detected many times. This chain's CDR3 is CASSLGDVGYTF. The CDR3 region has the DNA TGTGCCAGCAGCTTAGGGGATGTTGGCTACACCTTC. The chain has TRBV7-2 and TRBJ1-2; D gene uncertain. This CDR3 has 12 amino acids. V was cut by 1 base and J by 7 bases, with 7 bases left in between. Germline V gene lookup returns CDR1 SGHTA and CDR2 FQGNSA.

The gene calls are TRBV15 and TRBJ1-2, with D unclear. The length of the CDR3 is 16 residues. Deletions cut 0 bases from V and 1 base from J, with 12 bases between. Germline CDR1 is LNHNV and CDR2 is YYDKDF (reference sequence). The CDR3, as DNA: TGTGCCACCAGCAGAGATTATTCGAACAGTAACTATGGCTACACCTTC. This translates into CATSRDYSNSNYGYTF.

The V call is TRBV11-3, the J call TRBJ2-2; tentative D call: TRBD2 (5 bases). Germline loops: CDR1 SGHNT, CDR2 YENEEA. The CDR3 has 16 residues. V was pared by 5 bases and J by 3 bases, with 16 bases between. The CDR3 sequence is CASSPGRRGDTGELFF. The CDR3 region has the DNA TGTGCCAGCAGCCCGGGGAGACGAGGAGACACCGGGGAGCTGTTTTTT.

This clonotype was counted a few times. The chain couples TRBV5-1 to TRBJ2-7; possibly TRBD1 for D (6 bases). The CDR3 loop spans 15 amino acids. The germline V and J ends were trimmed by 4 bases and 2 bases, with 16 bases remaining between them. The germline CDR1 and CDR2 sequences are SGHRS and YFSETQ. The CDR3 DNA sequence: TGCGCCAGCAGCCAGAAACAGGGAAGCACCTACGAGCAGTACTTC. Its translation is CASSQKQGSTYEQYF. Looking up the rest from reference TRBV5-1 and TRBJ2-7 gives the full variable domain: KAGVTQTPRYLIKTRGQQVTLSCSPISGHRSVSWYQQTPGQGLQFLFEYFSETQRNKGNFPGRFSGRQFSNSRSEMNVSTLELGDSALYLCASSQKQGSTYEQYFGPGTRLTVT.

In the case of this clonotype: A much larger clonotype is one base distant, so this may be a read error. The chain carries TRBV2 and TRBJ1-5; a weak D match, TRBD1 (6 bases). From germline, CDR1 is SNHLY and CDR2 FYNNEI. The CDR3 spans 16 residues. The germline V and J ends were trimmed by 4 bases and 4 bases, with 17 bases remaining between them. CDR3 in amino acids: CASSGRGGGSNQPQHF. CDR3 sequence (DNA): TGTGCCAGCAGTGGCAGGGGCGGAGGGTCGAATCAGCCCCAGCATTTT.

The chain employs TRBV20-1 and TRBJ2-7, with D possibly TRBD2 on 6 matching bases. Per germline, CDR1 DFQATT and CDR2 SNEGSKA (reference sequence). The CDR3 spans 15 residues. The germline V and J ends were trimmed by 0 bases and 2 bases, with 14 bases remaining between them. Written as DNA, the CDR3 is TGCAGTGCTAGAGATCCGGGCGGAGGGCCCTACGAGCAGTACTTC. It yields the protein CSARDPGGGPYEQYF.

This clonotype was recorded many times. The chain employs TRBV15 and TRBJ2-7; D call uncertain. Trimming stripped 0 bases from V and 4 bases from J, with 7 bases between. The germline CDR1 and CDR2 sequences are LNHNV and YYDKDF (reference sequence). The CDR3 has 13 amino acids. The CDR3 bases are TGTGCCACCAGCAGAGATTTGAATTACGAGCAGTACTTC. Translating it yields CATSRDLNYEQYF. The entire variable domain, with the rest obtained from reference TRBV15 and TRBJ2-7, is as follows: DAMVIQNPRYQVTQFGKPVTLSCSQTLNHNVMYWYQQKSSQAPKLLFHYYDKDFNNEADTPDNFQSRRPNTSFCFLDIRSPGLGDTAMYLCATSRDLNYEQYFGPGTRLTVT.

This clonotype was seen many times. The chain uses TRBV6-1 and TRBJ1-5; 11 nucleotides agree with TRBD1. The ends lost 6 bases at V and 2 bases at J; junction bases unmatched: 0. Germline lookup yields CDR1 MNHNS and CDR2 SASEGT. This CDR3 is built from 14 residues. The CDR3 is CASRGQGGNQPQHF. The CDR3 coding sequence is TGTGCCAGCAGGGGACAGGGGGGCAATCAGCCCCAGCATTTT.

The chain carries TRBV11-2 and TRBJ2-2; a weak D match, TRBD1 (6 bases). This CDR3 has 19 residues. Between the trimmed V and J ends, which lost 6 bases and 0 bases, there was a span of 23 bases. Germline V lookup: CDR1 SGHAT, CDR2 FQNNGV. CDR3 bases: TGTGCCAGCAGTAACAGTGGTTTGGGGGCAGGGCCGAACACCGGGGAGCTGTTTTTT. Its translation is CASSNSGLGAGPNTGELFF.